This entry lists 17 T cell receptor beta chains sequenced from one sample in a study of CD8+CD57+ T cells in acquired aplastic anemia. The sequenced patients had an expansion of CD8+CD57+ cells seen by flow cytometry. TCR beta VDJ combinations and CDR3 sequences were profiled from genomic DNA. TCRdb itself ran the reads through MiXCR, one entry per CDR3 protein. The data show more than 150,000 distinct CDR3 sequences, around 43% seen once. The material sequenced was sorted CD4+, CD8+, or CD8+CD57+ T cells (not recorded which) from PBMCs. The receptors here all came from a human donor with aplastic anemia.

The V call is TRBV12-3 or TRBV12-4, the J call TRBJ1-4; D is unresolved. This CDR3 is built from 14 residues. V was clipped by 3 bases and J by 5 bases, with 10 bases between them. In nucleotides, the CDR3 is TGTGCCAGCAGTTTGGGAGAGGAAAATGAAAAACTGTTTTTT. Translated, it gives CASSLGEENEKLFF.

The genes are TRBV2 and TRBJ1-4; no clear D. Trimming shortened V by 6 bases and J by 0 bases, and 11 bases separated the two germline ends. Looked up from germline, CDR1 is SNHLY and CDR2 is FYNNEI. The CDR3 consists of 15 residues. CDR3 loop: CASRMAASTNEKLFF. CDR3 DNA sequence: TGTGCCAGCAGGATGGCGGCATCAACTAATGAAAAACTGTTTTTT.

J is TRBJ2-7 and V is TRBV7-4, with no clear D. The V and J ends lost 1 base and 0 bases respectively, with 10 bases between them. The germline V gene encodes CDR1 SGHVT and CDR2 SQSDAQ. This CDR3 is 15 amino acids long. DNA of the CDR3: TGTGCCAGCAGCTTAGGGAGCGTTCCCTCCTACGAGCAGTACTTC. It encodes CASSLGSVPSYEQYF.

The J gene is TRBJ2-7, the V gene TRBV2; D ambiguous. Germline CDR1 and CDR2: SNHLY and FYNNEI. The CDR3 extends over 12 amino acids. Trimming shortened V by 3 bases and J by 2 bases, and 5 bases separated the two germline ends. The CDR3 protein is CASSEQPYEQYF. CDR3 sequence (DNA): TGTGCCAGCAGTGAGCAGCCCTACGAGCAGTACTTC.

This clonotype was counted many times. This chain joins TRBV4-3 and TRBJ1-6; TRBD1 aligns across 8 bases. The germline V gene has CDR1 LGHNA and CDR2 YSLEER. The trim removed 3 bases at V and 0 bases at J, leaving 4 bases unmatched. The CDR3 runs 17 residues. The CDR3 region has the DNA TGCGCCAGCAGCCATAGACAGGGGAGCTCCTATAATTCACCCCTCCACTTT. It encodes CASSHRQGSSYNSPLHF.

A single count supports this clonotype. The chain combines TRBV5-6 with TRBJ1-2; D unresolved. CDR3 size: 17 residues. The germline V gene has CDR1 SGHDT and CDR2 YYEEEE. Trimming shortened V by 0 bases and J by 0 bases, and 15 bases separated the two germline ends. The chain's CDR3 is CASSLASGSHANYGYTF. CDR3 DNA sequence: TGTGCCAGCAGCTTGGCTTCAGGTTCCCATGCTAACTATGGCTACACCTTC.

Concerning this clonotype: Germline is not matched at one junction end, which may reflect a read error. V is TRBV19 and J is TRBJ1-2, with a weak D call TRBD1 (6 bases). This CDR3 region has 13 residues. Germline V gives CDR1 LNHDA, CDR2 SQIVND (reference sequence). CDR3 residues: CASSMYRDYGYTF. The CDR3 DNA sequence: TGTGCCAGTAGTATGTACAGGGACTACGGCTACACCTTC.

This clonotype occurred many times. The V call is TRBV12-3 or TRBV12-4, the J call TRBJ1-1, with a possible D match to TRBD1 (5 bases). V was pared by 4 bases and J by 7 bases, with 13 bases between. This CDR3 has 13 residues. The CDR3 protein is CASSYTGRREAFF. The CDR3 DNA follows: TGTGCCAGCAGTTATACGGGACGGCGTGAAGCTTTCTTT.

This chain uses TRBV2 with TRBJ1-4; D is ambiguous. Trimming took 3 bases from V and 0 from J, leaving 11 bases between them. The germline CDR1 and CDR2 sequences are SNHLY and FYNNEI. There are 16 residues in the CDR3. The CDR3 DNA reads TGTGCCAGCAGTGATTCCTACAGCTCAACTAATGAAAAACTGTTTTTT. Its protein is CASSDSYSSTNEKLFF. Filled out from reference TRBV2 and TRBJ1-4, the complete variable domain reads EPEVTQTPSHQVTQMGQEVILRCVPISNHLYFYWYRQILGQKVEFLVSFYNNEISEKSEIFDDQFSVERPDGSNFTLKIRSTKLEDSAMYFCASSDSYSSTNEKLFFGSGTQLSVL.

This clonotype was counted at least ten times. The CDR3 nucleotides read TGCGCCAGCAGCTTGATAACAGGGGTGGAATCACCCCTCCACTTT. This sequence encodes CASSLITGVESPLHF. The chain links TRBV5-1 to TRBJ1-6, with 7 nucleotides matching TRBD1. Trimming removed 1 base from V and 10 bases from J; junction bases left unmatched: 8. Germline-derived CDR1 and CDR2 are SGHRS and YFSETQ. There are 15 residues in the CDR3.

This sequence joins TRBV7-9 and TRBJ2-7; 11 positions match TRBD2. This CDR3 comprises 15 residues. Germline CDR1 and CDR2: SEHNR and FQNEAQ (reference sequence). With V trimmed by 1 base and J by 3 bases, 2 bases remained unmatched. The CDR3: CASSLVTSGSYEQYV. The CDR3 DNA is TGTGCCAGCAGCTTAGTAACTAGCGGGAGCTACGAGCAGTACGTC.

This clonotype was seen a few times. The chain carries TRBV9 and TRBJ2-7; D is unclear. Per the germline V gene, CDR1 is SGDLS and CDR2 is YYNGEE. V was pared by 3 bases and J by 3 bases, with 10 bases between. CDR3 length: 13 residues. Written as DNA, the CDR3 is TGTGCCAGCAGCGAGCAGGACGGCTACGAGCAGTACTTC. Its protein product is CASSEQDGYEQYF.

V and J are TRBV5-1 and TRBJ2-7, with 7 bases identical to TRBD1. V trimming: 0 bases; J trimming: 4 bases; junction bases outside the gene matches: 7. This CDR3 is built from 15 residues. CDR1 is SGHRS and CDR2 is YFSETQ in the germline V gene. The CDR3: CASSLEGQVIYEQYF. In DNA, the CDR3 is TGCGCCAGCAGCTTGGAAGGACAGGTCATTTACGAGCAGTACTTC. Variable domain in full (rest from reference TRBV5-1 and TRBJ2-7): KAGVTQTPRYLIKTRGQQVTLSCSPISGHRSVSWYQQTPGQGLQFLFEYFSETQRNKGNFPGRFSGRQFSNSRSEMNVSTLELGDSALYLCASSLEGQVIYEQYFGPGTRLTVT.

V gene TRBV7-3 combines with J gene TRBJ2-2; D ambiguous. In germline, CDR1 is SGHTA, CDR2 FQGTGA. The ends were cut back, 1 base at V and 4 bases at J, with 16 bases in the middle. The length of the CDR3 is 17 residues. The chain's CDR3 is CASSLMPPLQTTGELFF. The CDR3 nucleotides are TGTGCCAGCAGCTTAATGCCCCCGTTGCAAACCACCGGGGAGCTGTTTTTT.

The chain is built from TRBV10-3 and TRBJ1-5, with D uncertain. The V gene's germline CDR1 is ENHRY and CDR2 SYGVKD. There are 14 residues in the CDR3. The V end was cut by 5 bases, the J end by 2 bases, with 10 bases between. The CDR3 is CAISPQGGNQPQHF. The CDR3 nucleotides are TGTGCCATCAGTCCCCAAGGAGGCAATCAGCCCCAGCATTTT.

Remarks on this clonotype: Possible read error: a much larger clone is one base away. The chain has TRBV5-6 and TRBJ2-1, with a possible D match to TRBD1 (5 bases). This CDR3 comprises 15 residues. Per the germline V gene, CDR1 is SGHDT and CDR2 is YYEEEE. With 6 bases removed from V and 9 bases from J, the gap between germline ends came to 22 bases. The CDR3 DNA reads TGTGCCAGCAACCGTTTGCCCCGGACATCGGGTGAGCAGTTCTTC. This translates into CASNRLPRTSGEQFF. Variable domain in full (rest from reference TRBV5-6 and TRBJ2-1): DAGVTQSPTHLIKTRGQQVTLRCSPKSGHDTVSWYQQALGQGPQFIFQYYEEEERQRGNFPDRFSGHQFPNYSSELNVNALLLGDSALYLCASNRLPRTSGEQFFGPGTRLTVL.

This clonotype was counted ten times or more. The rearrangement links TRBV2 to TRBJ2-5; 10 bases match TRBD2. This CDR3 comprises 13 residues. J lost 3 bases, V lost 7 bases, and 2 bases had no gene match. Germline V gene sequence: CDR1 SNHLY, CDR2 FYNNEI. The CDR3 region is CASILAGKETQYF. CDR3 nucleotide sequence: TGTGCCAGCATACTAGCGGGAAAAGAGACCCAGTACTTC.